The 26 T cell receptor beta chains listed next were all sequenced from one sample in a study of blood T cell repertoires in COVID-19. Clones were sequenced by immunoSEQ multiplex PCR, and TCRdb holds only the in-frame ones, with some missing. This table holds 500,000 to 600,000 clones, 85% to 90% found once. Sequenced input: peripheral blood. Receptors were obtained from a woman between 50 and 59 years old with COVID-19, enrolled during active disease.

The CDR3 nucleotides read TGTGCCAGCAGCGAGACACAGGGGTTGAACACTGAAGCTTTCTTT. Its protein product is CASSETQGLNTEAFF. This chain links TRBV7-9 with TRBJ1-1; TRBD1 matches 7 bases. Germline trimming cut 5 bases from V and 0 bases from J; bases unmatched to any gene: 6. The CDR3 contains 15 residues. Germline CDR1 and CDR2: SEHNR and FQNEAQ (reference sequence).

Comments on this clone: The sample holds other DNA sequences that translate to the same CDR3. The rearrangement uses TRBV12-3 or TRBV12-4 and TRBJ1-1; 8 nucleotides match TRBD1. The CDR3 is 12 residues long. V lost 6 bases, J lost 4 bases, and 1 base stayed unmatched. The DNA of the CDR3 is TGTGCCAGCAGCACAGGGGGCACTGAAGCTTTCTTT. It codes for CASSTGGTEAFF.

V gene TRBV5-6 combines with J gene TRBJ2-1; TRBD1 aligns across 8 bases. This CDR3 has 14 residues. The germline gives CDR1 SGHDT, CDR2 YYEEEE. The trim removed 3 bases at V and 5 bases at J, leaving 4 bases unmatched. CDR3 sequence reads: CASSSWTGNNEQFF. CDR3 coding DNA: TGTGCCAGCAGCTCCTGGACAGGGAACAATGAGCAGTTCTTC.

In its sample, this clone was seen once. The chain links TRBV5-6 to TRBJ2-7, with 9 positions matching TRBD2. This CDR3 is built from 15 residues. The V gene end was trimmed by 4 bases and the J gene end by 2 bases; junction bases not matched to a gene: 7. In germline, CDR1 is SGHDT, CDR2 YYEEEE. CDR3 sequence (DNA): TGTGCCAGCAGCGCAAGCGGGGGGTCTCCCTACGAGCAGTACTTC. This gives the protein CASSASGGSPYEQYF.

In nucleotides, the CDR3 is TGTGCCAGCAGTTTAGGAGGGGCTAGGGGCAATCAGCCCCAGCATTTT. It specifies CASSLGGARGNQPQHF. The V call is TRBV28, the J call TRBJ1-5; TRBD1 might be the D (5 bases). Per the germline V gene, CDR1 is MDHEN and CDR2 is SYDVKM. This CDR3 spans 16 amino acids. The V end was cut by 2 bases, the J end by 2 bases, with 13 bases between.

CDR3 in DNA: TGTGCCACCAGTGGTCCAGATATCTATGGCTACACCTTC. Protein sequence: CATSGPDIYGYTF. This chain links TRBV24-1 with TRBJ1-2; D is uncertain. CDR1 and CDR2 from the germline V gene are KGHDR and SFDVKD. Trimming cost V 5 bases and J 4 bases, with 10 bases left between them. The CDR3 covers 13 residues.

This chain connects TRBV30 to TRBJ1-1; D remains ambiguous. Trimming removed 0 bases from V and 5 bases from J, with 10 bases in between. The CDR3 consists of 13 residues. Germline V gene data show CDR1 as GTSNPN and CDR2 as SVGIG (reference sequence). This CDR3 is CAWSVRGRTEAFF. The CDR3 coding sequence is TGTGCCTGGAGTGTACGAGGGCGGACTGAAGCTTTCTTT.

A note on this clone: At one of its ends the junction is not consistent with the germline gene, which may arise from a read error. The chain has TRBV6-2 or TRBV6-3 and TRBJ2-7; TRBD1 matches at 7 bases. The length of the CDR3 is 12 residues. Per germline, CDR1 MNHEY and CDR2 SVGEGT. The CDR3 DNA follows: TGTGCCAGCAGCCCCGGGGATGGGACAGTCGCGTTC. Residues: CASSPGDGTVAF.

The gene calls are TRBV2 and TRBJ1-1; 10 positions match TRBD1. CDR1 and CDR2 from the germline V gene are SNHLY and FYNNEI. The trim removed 6 bases at V and 2 bases at J, leaving 3 bases unmatched. This CDR3 comprises 14 residues. This CDR3 is CASSRDRGNTEAFF. The CDR3 DNA reads as TGTGCCAGCAGCCGGGACAGGGGAAACACTGAAGCTTTCTTT. Supplemented by reference TRBV2 and TRBJ1-1, the full variable domain reads EPEVTQTPSHQVTQMGQEVILRCVPISNHLYFYWYRQILGQKVEFLVSFYNNEISEKSEIFDDQFSVERPDGSNFTLKIRSTKLEDSAMYFCASSRDRGNTEAFFGQGTRLTVV.

This clone occurred once. The chain carries TRBV7-6 and TRBJ2-7; TRBD1 matches at 8 bases. J was trimmed by 9 bases and V by 5 bases; bases with no gene match: 15. This CDR3 comprises 15 residues. Germline assignment: CDR1 SGHVS and CDR2 FNYEAQ. The chain's CDR3 is CASSPARQGALGQYF. The DNA of the CDR3 is TGTGCCAGCAGCCCGGCGCGGCAGGGGGCTCTTGGGCAGTACTTC.

The chain couples TRBV4-1 to TRBJ1-2, with 7 bases aligning to TRBD1. Trimming cost V 3 bases and J 1 base; bases outside gene matches: 5. The germline V gene encodes CDR1 MGHRA and CDR2 YSYEKL. This CDR3 contains 15 residues. The CDR3 protein is CASSHWTGLNYGYTF. DNA of the CDR3: TGCGCCAGCAGCCACTGGACAGGCCTTAACTATGGCTACACCTTC.

The chain employs TRBV5-1 and TRBJ1-6; no definite D call. Germline CDR1 SGHRS, CDR2 YFSETQ. The CDR3 extends over 17 amino acids. V was clipped by 0 bases and J by 0 bases, with 10 bases between them. CDR3 DNA: TGCGCCAGCAGCTTGGATCTTTCCTCCTCCTATAATTCACCCCTCCACTTT. It yields the protein CASSLDLSSSYNSPLHF.

This sequence joins TRBV7-6 and TRBJ2-7, with 8 bases fitting TRBD1. V trimming: 5 bases; J trimming: 5 bases; junction bases outside the gene matches: 14. This CDR3 has 16 amino acids. CDR1 and CDR2 from the germline V gene are SGHVS and FNYEAQ. The CDR3 nucleotides are TGTGCCAGCAGCCCACCCCCTTGGACAGGGCGTAACGAGCAGTACTTC. Translation: CASSPPPWTGRNEQYF.

The V gene is TRBV10-2, the J gene TRBJ2-7, with TRBD2 identical over 8 bases. The germline CDR1 and CDR2 sequences are WSHSY and SAAADI. V was clipped by 1 base and J by 5 bases; unmatched bases: 4. The CDR3 is 14 residues long. This CDR3 reads CASSEYGREDEQYF. Here the CDR3 DNA reads TGCGCCAGCAGTGAGTACGGGAGGGAAGACGAGCAGTACTTC.

This clone came up a few times. The CDR3 is CASKRGGLGNTGELFF. The CDR3 DNA reads TGTGCCAGCAAGCGCGGGGGCCTCGGGAACACCGGGGAGCTGTTTTTT. This sequence joins TRBV4-2 and TRBJ2-2; D perhaps matches TRBD2 (7 bases). CDR1 is LGHNA, CDR2 YNFKEQ, per germline. V was cut by 7 bases and J by 1 base, with 16 bases left in between. This CDR3 has 16 residues.

CDR3 nucleotides: TGTGCCAGCAGGGGGGGGGAGGGGGACCCCGGCGAGCAGTACTTC. Residues: CASRGGEGDPGEQYF. The rearrangement uses TRBV6-5 and TRBJ2-7; TRBD2 is a possible D gene (7 bases). The CDR3 is 15 amino acids. The germline V and J ends were trimmed by 6 bases and 6 bases, with 21 bases remaining between them. CDR1 and CDR2 (germline): MNHEY, SVGAGI.

The chain combines TRBV6-5 with TRBJ1-1; D gene ambiguous. Germline CDR1 MNHEY, CDR2 SVGAGI. The CDR3 covers 14 residues. Trimming shortened V by 5 bases and J by 7 bases, and 17 bases separated the two germline ends. The CDR3, as DNA: TGTGCCAGCAGTCTTCCCGACGGGAGTGATGAAGCTTTCTTT. Protein: CASSLPDGSDEAFF.

The chain has TRBV30 and TRBJ2-7; D possibly corresponds to TRBD2 (6 bases). Trimming shortened V by 0 bases and J by 5 bases, and 14 bases separated the two germline ends. CDR1 and CDR2 (germline): GTSNPN, SVGIG (reference sequence). This CDR3 has 14 residues. CDR3 sequence (DNA): TGTGCCTGGAGTGTACGGAGGGTCCCCAACGAGCAGTACTTC. Amino acids: CAWSVRRVPNEQYF. The full variable domain, with the rest looked up from reference TRBV30 and TRBJ2-7, is SQTIHQWPATLVQPVGSPLSLECTVEGTSNPNLYWYRQAAGRGLQLLFYSVGIGQISSEVPQNLSASRPQDRQFILSSKKLLLSDSGFYLCAWSVRRVPNEQYFGPGTRLTVT.

The chain recombines TRBV12-3 or TRBV12-4 with TRBJ2-7, with D perhaps TRBD1 (6 bases). V gave up 7 bases and J gave up 4 bases, with 11 bases separating them. The CDR3 is made up of 12 amino acids. CDR3 loop: CASTIGGYEQYF. The CDR3 DNA sequence: TGTGCCAGCACGATAGGGGGATACGAGCAGTACTTC.

The chain couples TRBV15 to TRBJ1-4; TRBD1 aligns across 7 bases. Per the germline V gene, CDR1 is LNHNV and CDR2 is YYDKDF (reference sequence). The CDR3 totals 13 residues. The CDR3 nucleotides read TGTGCGGGGACAGTCACAACTAATGAAAAACTGTTTTTT. As protein: CAGTVTTNEKLFF.

This clone turned up a few times. The CDR3 loop is CASSPPGGYYGYTF. CDR3 sequence (DNA): TGTGCCAGTAGTCCGCCGGGGGGATACTATGGCTACACCTTC. The gene calls are TRBV19 and TRBJ1-2; a possible D gene is TRBD1 (5 bases). The CDR3 is made up of 14 amino acids. The V gene's germline CDR1 is LNHDA and CDR2 SQIVND (reference sequence). Trimming left V 5 bases short and J 3 bases short, with 13 bases between.

This clone was counted only a few times. V usage is TRBV6-5 and J usage is TRBJ2-3; weak D call: TRBD2 (5 bases). This CDR3 contains 15 residues. Trimming took off 5 bases at V and 2 bases at J, with 14 bases between the two ends. Germline V gives CDR1 MNHEY, CDR2 SVGAGI. For the CDR3, the DNA is TGTGCCAGCAGTACCAGCGGTGCATCCACAGATACGCAGTATTTT. This sequence encodes CASSTSGASTDTQYF.

The CDR3 DNA reads as TGTGCCAGCAGCCCGGTGGGTAGCGGGGGGGCCGGCGAGACCCAGTACTTC. Amino acid sequence: CASSPVGSGGAGETQYF. The rearrangement joins TRBV13 to TRBJ2-5; 11 bases align to TRBD2. Germline lookup yields CDR1 PRHDT and CDR2 FYEKMQ (reference sequence). With V trimmed by 5 bases and J by 5 bases, 13 bases remained unmatched. This CDR3 is built from 17 residues. The entire variable domain, with the rest obtained from reference TRBV13 and TRBJ2-5, is as follows: AAGVIQSPRHLIKEKRETATLKCYPIPRHDTVYWYQQGPGQDPQFLISFYEKMQSDKGSIPDRFSAQQFSDYHSELNMSSLELGDSALYFCASSPVGSGGAGETQYFGPGTRLLVL.

CDR3 sequence (DNA): TGTGCCAGCAGTGAGGCGTGGGGCGACGAGCAGTACTTC. This codes for CASSEAWGDEQYF. This chain joins TRBV2 and TRBJ2-7, with D possibly being TRBD1 (5 bases). Germline assignment: CDR1 SNHLY and CDR2 FYNNEI. V was clipped by 3 bases and J by 5 bases, with 11 bases between them. There are 13 residues in the CDR3. Filled out from reference TRBV2 and TRBJ2-7, the complete variable domain reads EPEVTQTPSHQVTQMGQEVILRCVPISNHLYFYWYRQILGQKVEFLVSFYNNEISEKSEIFDDQFSVERPDGSNFTLKIRSTKLEDSAMYFCASSEAWGDEQYFGPGTRLTVT.

The V call is TRBV6-1, the J call TRBJ2-2, with 8 positions matching TRBD2. V gave up 2 bases and J gave up 4 bases; unmatched junction bases: 0. The CDR3 length is 14 residues. Germline lookup yields CDR1 MNHNS and CDR2 SASEGT. The CDR3 here is CASSELAGTGELFF. CDR3 sequence (DNA): TGTGCCAGCAGTGAACTAGCGGGCACCGGGGAGCTGTTTTTT.

V and J are TRBV9 and TRBJ1-6; 7 nucleotides agree with TRBD1. Germline V gene lookup returns CDR1 SGDLS and CDR2 YYNGEE. The trim removed 3 bases at V and 7 bases at J, leaving 7 bases unmatched. The CDR3 totals 15 residues. CDR3 protein: CASSGPGQTNSPLHF. CDR3 coding DNA: TGTGCCAGCAGCGGGCCGGGACAGACAAATTCACCCCTCCACTTT.